These T cell receptor beta chains were read from a single sample in a study of blood T cells in healthy people across ages. TCRdb re-called the 5' RACE reads with MiXCR, one entry per CDR3 protein. This table holds about 1.4 million distinct CDR3 sequences, around 55% found once. Material for sequencing was blood. These receptors came from a man younger than 35 in good health. Both conserved end residues are part of each CDR3. A D gene is named only where the DNA matches it firmly. Some rows mark clone size as missing; the rest say once, few, many or name a class of expanded clone.

>TRBV20-1|.|.|11|TRBJ2-7
TGCAGTGCTAGTACGGCCCCCGAGCAGTACTTC
CSASTAPEQYF
>TRBV6-5|.|.|14|TRBJ2-2
TGTGCCAGCAGTTACTCGTGGAGCACCGGGGAGCTGTTTTTT
CASSYSWSTGELFF
>TRBV4-3|few|.|18|TRBJ2-4
TGCGCCAGCAGCCAAGATCATACAGGAAAGGGGGCCAAAAACATTCAGTACTTC
CASSQDHTGKGAKNIQYF
>TRBV7-2|few|.|18|TRBJ1-2
TGTGCCAGCAGCTTAGCGCTAGGAGACCCGTCACGGGGTTGGGGCTACACCTTC
CASSLALGDPSRGWGYTF
>TRBV12-3/TRBV12-4|.|TRBD1|15|TRBJ1-1
TGTGCCAGCACCCTTGGGACAGGGTGGAACACTGAAGCTTTCTTT
CASTLGTGWNTEAFF
>TRBV7-9|many|.|17|TRBJ1-2
TGTGCCAGCAGCTTAAATTTTCGGGACCCTTCCGTCTATGGCTACACCTTC
CASSLNFRDPSVYGYTF
>TRBV29-1|.|TRBD1|13|TRBJ2-1
TGCAGCGCAAACAGGGGATCCTACAATGAGCAGTTCTTC
CSANRGSYNEQFF
>TRBV6-6|.|.|15|TRBJ2-2
TGTGCCAGCAGTTCGAGGGGACCTTACACCGGGGAGCTGTTTTTT
CASSSRGPYTGELFF
>TRBV18|once|TRBD1|18|TRBJ1-2
TGTGCCAGCTCACCATCCATGGGGACAGGATATACTAACTATGGCTACACCTTC
CASSPSMGTGYTNYGYTF
>TRBV29-1|.|.|15|TRBJ2-7
TGCAGCGTTGTTGGGGCACATGACAGTGCCTACGAGCAGTACTTC
CSVVGAHDSAYEQYF
>TRBV13|.|.|14|TRBJ1-4
TGTGCCAGCAGCTCACCGGGGCCGAATGAAAAACTGTTTTTT
CASSSPGPNEKLFF
>TRBV5-1|.|TRBD1|15|TRBJ2-3
TGCGCCAGCAGCGCCCGGGACAGGGCCGGAGATACGCAGTATTTT
CASSARDRAGDTQYF
>TRBV20-1|.|.|13|TRBJ1-5
TGCAGTGCTAGAATGCGGACGGACCAGCCCCAGCATTTT
CSARMRTDQPQHF
>TRBV25-1|.|.|15|TRBJ2-1
TGTGCCAGCAGTGAATCTGCGAGGGTTTGGAATGAGCAGTTCTTC
CASSESARVWNEQFF
>TRBV11-2|once|TRBD2|16|TRBJ2-7
TGTGCCAGCAGCTTAGGGCTTGGACTAGCGGGGGCCGAGCAGTACTTC
CASSLGLGLAGAEQYF
>TRBV20-1|.|.|14|TRBJ1-6
TGCAGTGCTGGGGGGCTGGGGCATAATTCACCCCTCCACTTT
CSAGGLGHNSPLHF
>TRBV29-1|.|TRBD1|13|TRBJ2-7
TGCAGCATCATGGGGGACAGCTCCTACGAGCAGTACTTC
CSIMGDSSYEQYF
>TRBV7-2|.|.|13|TRBJ1-2
TGTGCCAGCAGCCCAAGAGAAGGCTATGGCTACACCTTC
CASSPREGYGYTF
>TRBV20-1|.|.|15|TRBJ1-5
TGCAGTGCCCGGCCTGACTGGCAGGGCAATCAGCCCCAGCATTTT
CSARPDWQGNQPQHF
>TRBV9|.|.|15|TRBJ1-4
TGTGCCAGCAGCGTACGAGCGGGTACTAATGAAAAACTGTTTTTT
CASSVRAGTNEKLFF
>TRBV7-2|once|.|12|TRBJ2-1
TGTGCCAGCAGCTGGGGGATCGATGAGCAGTTCTTC
CASSWGIDEQFF
>TRBV5-1|.|TRBD2|18|TRBJ2-1
TGCGCCAGCAGCGTGACCCCCGGGACTAGCGGGGGGGCTGGGGAGCAGTTCTTC
CASSVTPGTSGGAGEQFF
>TRBV18|many|.|15|TRBJ2-7
TGTGCCAGCTCACCGAGGGCTATACAAGCCTACGAGCAGTACTTC
CASSPRAIQAYEQYF
>TRBV29-1|.|.|10|TRBJ2-1
TGCAGCGTCGCGAGCAATGAGCAGTTCTTC
CSVASNEQFF
>TRBV12-3/TRBV12-4|.|.|13|TRBJ1-2
TGTGCCAGCAGTTTAGATGCGGACGGTGGCTACACCTTC
CASSLDADGGYTF
>TRBV11-2|.|TRBD1|15|TRBJ2-7
TGTGCCAGCAGCTTAGGACAGGGGGCGGGCTACGAGCGGTACTTC
CASSLGQGAGYERYF
>TRBV12-5|.|TRBD2|19|TRBJ2-1
TGTGCTAGTGGTCAACCAAGGGGACTAGCGGGGAAACCGGACAATGAGCAGTTCTTC
CASGQPRGLAGKPDNEQFF
>TRBV20-1|.|TRBD1|14|TRBJ2-7
TGCGGTGCCATCGGGACAGGGGTTCAAAACGAGCAGTACTTC
CGAIGTGVQNEQYF
>TRBV20-1|.|.|11|TRBJ2-5
TGCAGTGCGGATAGCGGAGAGACCCAGTACTTC
CSADSGETQYF